The clone carrying this T cell receptor beta chain turned up a few times. Its antigen is currently unknown. Trimming pared 3 bases from V and 7 bases from J, leaving 7 bases between. CDR1 is LNHDA, CDR2 SQIVND, per germline (reference sequence). This CDR3 is built from 12 residues. Peripheral blood, around 10 milliliters per donor, was collected. Per sample, at least 5 micrograms of total RNA were extracted. Combining a sample-barcoded 5' primer with a J-beta primer mix, a second PCR ran for about 6 to 11 cycles. TCRdb recomputed calls from the 5' RACE reads with MiXCR, one row per CDR3 protein. The profile covers roughly 1.5 million distinct CDR3 sequences, with 40% to 45% appearing a single time and under 5% taken by the ten largest. This sample stems from a study of blood T cells in healthy people across ages. General study findings and limits: Comparison with aged donors showed that long-lived donors had more naive CD4+ cells and higher diversity.

V and J are TRBV19 and TRBJ2-1; no clear D. Input material: blood. The sequence was collected from a woman under 30 in good health. Written as DNA, the CDR3 is TGTGCCAGTAGTATGCTCGGTAATGAGCAGTTCTTC. This translates into CASSMLGNEQFF. Full variable domain (missing parts from reference TRBV19 and TRBJ2-1): DGGITQSPKYLFRKEGQNVTLSCEQNLNHDAMYWYRQDPGQGLRLIYYSQIVNDFQKGDIAEGYSVSREKKESFPLTVTSAQKNPTAFYLCASSMLGNEQFFGPGTRLTVL.